The entry below gives a single T cell receptor (beta chain) sequence along with its context. Authors' methods: Reference gene primer amplification yielded estimated nucleated cell counts. TCRdb's table, derived via immunoSEQ multiplex PCR, lists solely in-frame clones and lacks some. From that table come the V and J calls and clone size; the DNA was used to work out D and trimming. The table includes around 9,000 clones, around 80% detected once. This sample stems from a study of blood T cell repertoires in COVID-19. Whole-study context: From the United States, Italy and Spain came samples of acute and convalescent COVID-19. From T cells, B-cell-depleted T cells, or PBMCs came the material, which was cDNA or gDNA.

This CDR3 comprises 19 residues. Sequenced material: peripheral blood. The gene calls are TRBV21-1 and TRBJ2-7; the listed D gene, TRBD1, was not tested against the DNA. TRBV21-1 is labeled a pseudogene. This receptor was identified in a man between 60 and 75 years old with active COVID-19. The CDR3 sequence is CASSKDGRTGGRYLYEQYF. The CDR3 region has the DNA TGTGCCAGCAGCAAAGACGGGAGAACAGGGGGCCGGTACCTATACGAGCAGTACTTC.